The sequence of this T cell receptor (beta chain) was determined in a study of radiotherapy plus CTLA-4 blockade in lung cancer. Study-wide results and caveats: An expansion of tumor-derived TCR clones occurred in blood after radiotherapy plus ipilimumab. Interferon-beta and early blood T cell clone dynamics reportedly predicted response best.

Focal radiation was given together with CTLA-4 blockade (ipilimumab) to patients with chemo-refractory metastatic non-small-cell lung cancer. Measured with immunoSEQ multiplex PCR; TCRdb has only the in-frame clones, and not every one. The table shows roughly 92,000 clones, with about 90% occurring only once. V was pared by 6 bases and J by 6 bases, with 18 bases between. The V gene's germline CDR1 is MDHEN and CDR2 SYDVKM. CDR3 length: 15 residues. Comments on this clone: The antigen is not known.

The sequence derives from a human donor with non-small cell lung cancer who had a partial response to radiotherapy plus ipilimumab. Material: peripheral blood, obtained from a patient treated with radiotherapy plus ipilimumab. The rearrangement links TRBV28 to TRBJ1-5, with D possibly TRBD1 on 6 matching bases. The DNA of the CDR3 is TGTGCCAGCAGCACGGCCACAGGGTGGGGTCAGCCCCAGCATTTT. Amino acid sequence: CASSTATGWGQPQHF. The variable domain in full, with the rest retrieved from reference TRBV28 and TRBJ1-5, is DVKVTQSSRYLVKRTGEKVFLECVQDMDHENMFWYRQDPGLGLRLIYFSYDVKMKEKGDIPEGYSVSREKKERFSLILESASTNQTSMYLCASSTATGWGQPQHFGDGTRLSIL.